This T cell receptor (beta chain) was obtained from a study of blood T cell repertoires in COVID-19. Whole-study context: Specimens from acute and convalescent COVID-19 originated in the United States, Italy and Spain.

TCRdb's table, derived via immunoSEQ multiplex PCR, lists solely in-frame clones and lacks some. The sample consists of 110,000 or so clones, 88% of them appearing once. The CDR3 length is 15 residues. Per the germline V gene, CDR1 is SGDLS and CDR2 is YYNGEE. J was trimmed by 4 bases and V by 2 bases; bases with no gene match: 6. The sequenced sample was peripheral blood. The rearrangement uses TRBV9 and TRBJ2-1; 7 nucleotides line up with TRBD2. The receptor comes from a human donor in a cohort sampled during active COVID-19. CDR3 coding DNA: TGTGCCAGCAGCGTGGGGGAGGGTGGTTACAATGAGCAGTTCTTC. This codes for CASSVGEGGYNEQFF. The variable domain in full, completed from reference TRBV9 and TRBJ2-1, reads DSGVTQTPKHLITATGQRVTLRCSPRSGDLSVYWYQQSLDQGLQFLIQYYNGEERAKGNILERFSAQQFPDLHSELNLSSLELGDSALYFCASSVGEGGYNEQFFGPGTRLTVL.